Listed below are T cell receptor beta chains from one sample, sequenced in a study of cytomegalovirus exposure and HLA in healthy donors. Libraries were prepared by immunoSEQ multiplex PCR; TCRdb keeps only in-frame clonotypes and omits some of them. The data show 70,000 to 80,000 clones, around 73% seen once. The sample consisted of PBMCs. These receptors came from a woman aged 35 to 49 in good health and CMV-seropositive. CDR3s include the opening cysteine and the closing phenylalanine or tryptophan. The order of the fields is D gene, J gene, V gene, CDR3 protein, CDR3 DNA. D genes are given only for firm matches.

D: TRBD2; J: TRBJ2-1; V: TRBV28; CDR3: CASSLSGGNEQFF; DNA: TGTGCCAGCAGTTTAAGCGGGGGGAATGAGCAGTTCTTC
D: TRBD1; J: TRBJ1-2; V: TRBV11-1; CDR3: CASSPYLTGDYGYTF; DNA: TGTGCCAGCAGCCCCTACCTGACAGGGGACTATGGCTACACCTTC
D: TRBD2; J: TRBJ2-3; V: TRBV9; CDR3: CASSGRSGGADTQYF; DNA: TGTGCCAGCAGCGGCCGAAGCGGGGGGGCGGATACGCAGTATTTT
D: TRBD1; J: TRBJ1-2; V: TRBV14; CDR3: CASSLLGQGASGYTF; DNA: TGTGCCAGCAGCCTGCTGGGACAGGGGGCGTCCGGCTACACCTTC
D: TRBD1; J: TRBJ2-5; V: TRBV9; CDR3: CASSARQGVAQETQYF; DNA: TGTGCCAGCAGCGCCAGACAGGGGGTAGCCCAAGAGACCCAGTACTTC
D: TRBD1; J: TRBJ1-4; V: TRBV27; CDR3: CASSLSGTASTNEKLFF; DNA: TGTGCCAGCAGTTTATCCGGGACAGCCTCAACTAATGAAAAACTGTTTTTT
D: NA; J: TRBJ2-7; V: TRBV28; CDR3: CASSLSRVRGFNWYEQYF; DNA: TGTGCCAGCAGTTTGTCGAGGGTTCGGGGGTTCAACTGGTACGAGCAGTACTTC
D: NA; J: TRBJ2-1; V: TRBV19; CDR3: CASSLILRGTANNEQFF; DNA: TGTGCCAGTAGTCTCATCCTTCGGGGGACAGCCAACAATGAGCAGTTCTTC
D: TRBD2; J: TRBJ2-7; V: TRBV5-1; CDR3: CASSSGLDSYEQYF; DNA: TGCGCCAGCAGCTCAGGACTAGATTCCTACGAGCAGTACTTC
D: NA; J: TRBJ1-6; V: TRBV5-1; CDR3: CASTLGSSYNSPLHF; DNA: TGCGCCAGCACGCTGGGGAGCTCCTATAATTCACCCCTCCACTTT
D: NA; J: TRBJ1-5; V: TRBV6-4; CDR3: CASSDSGRVISNQPQHF; DNA: TGTGCCAGCAGTGACTCGGGCAGGGTTATAAGCAATCAGCCCCAGCATTTT
D: NA; J: TRBJ1-1; V: TRBV5-8; CDR3: CASRRQGFGEAFF; DNA: TGTGCCAGCAGACGTCAGGGGTTTGGCGAAGCTTTCTTT